The 26 T cell receptor beta chains in this list originate from one sample, sequenced in a study of cytomegalovirus exposure and HLA in healthy donors. The PCR was carried out with 60 Vbeta primers and 13 Jbeta primers. Data came from immunoSEQ multiplex PCR; TCRdb stores just in-frame clones and leaves some out. The sample data list about 92,000 clones. Specimen: PBMCs. The origin of the receptors is a man over 45 in good health and CMV-seropositive.

The CDR3 protein is CASSESDRKAFF. CDR3 nucleotide sequence: TGTGCCAGCAGTGAATCGGACAGGAAAGCTTTCTTT. V is TRBV25-1 and J is TRBJ1-1, with 7 bases fitting TRBD1. The CDR3 totals 12 residues. Germline trimming cut 1 base from V and 9 bases from J; bases unmatched to any gene: 2. Germline assignment: CDR1 MGHDK and CDR2 SYGVNS.

V is TRBV9 and J is TRBJ1-1; 7 bases are shared with TRBD1. CDR3 length: 14 residues. The trim removed 3 bases at V and 7 bases at J, leaving 9 bases unmatched. The V gene's germline CDR1 is SGDLS and CDR2 YYNGEE. Here the CDR3 reads CASSAPTGSSEAFF. For the CDR3, the DNA is TGTGCCAGCAGCGCCCCGACAGGGTCTAGTGAAGCTTTCTTT.

The J gene is TRBJ2-1, the V gene TRBV5-1; no firm D call. Trimming left V 4 bases short and J 9 bases short, with 8 bases between. This CDR3 is 11 amino acids long. Germline lookup yields CDR1 SGHRS and CDR2 YFSETQ. CDR3 sequence (DNA): TGCGCCAGCAGCCTATTTGGTGAGCAGTTCTTC. Protein sequence: CASSLFGEQFF.

The chain couples TRBV7-9 to TRBJ1-2; 7 bases map to TRBD1. V lost 5 bases and J lost 8; bases outside the gene matches: 5. The length of the CDR3 is 12 residues. Germline CDR1 reads SEHNR; CDR2 reads FQNEAQ (reference sequence). The CDR3 here is CASSHDREGYTF. As DNA, the CDR3 is TGTGCCAGCAGCCATGACAGGGAGGGCTACACCTTC.

This chain joins TRBV7-9 and TRBJ1-1; D remains unclear. V lost 6 bases to trimming and J lost 0 bases, with 17 bases between them. The CDR3 contains 16 residues. Germline CDR1 is SEHNR and CDR2 is FQNEAQ (reference sequence). The CDR3 region has the DNA TGTGCCAGCAGACCGAGGTGGGAGACCATGAACACTGAAGCTTTCTTT. This codes for CASRPRWETMNTEAFF.

Of note for this clone: At one of its ends the junction is not consistent with the germline gene, which may arise from a read error. The rearrangement uses TRBV9 and TRBJ2-7; 7 bases are shared with TRBD2. Germline values: CDR1 SGDLS, CDR2 YYNGEE. This CDR3 contains 16 residues. Here the CDR3 reads CASSPHSASGSNEQYF. The CDR3 DNA reads TGTGCCAGCAGCCCCCATTCGGCTAGCGGCTCCAACGAGCAGTACTTC.

This chain uses TRBV6-5 with TRBJ1-4; 7 bases fit TRBD1. Per the germline V gene, CDR1 is MNHEY and CDR2 is SVGAGI. This CDR3 has 14 amino acids. Losses at the gene ends were 7 bases for V and 3 bases for J; bases not matched to a gene: 5. DNA for the CDR3: TGTGCCAGCACTCCGGGACAGTCTAATGAAAAACTGTTTTTT. It specifies CASTPGQSNEKLFF.

As regards this clone: At one of its ends the junction is not consistent with the germline gene, which may arise from a read error. This sequence joins TRBV7-7 and TRBJ1-1; D might be TRBD1 (5 bases). Germline lookup yields CDR1 SSHAT and CDR2 FNYEAQ (reference sequence). This CDR3 spans 13 amino acids. This CDR3 is CASSFRRGTEAFF. The CDR3 DNA is TGTGCTAGCAGCTTCCGAAGGGGCACTGAAGCTTTCTTT.

This chain uses TRBV7-6 with TRBJ2-5; TRBD2 matches 8 bases. This CDR3 region has 16 residues. Germline CDR1 and CDR2: SGHVS and FNYEAQ. Trimming cost V 1 base and J 3 bases; bases outside gene matches: 7. The CDR3 is CASSLVPGAGEETQYF. DNA for the CDR3: TGTGCCAGCAGCTTAGTTCCTGGAGCGGGGGAAGAGACCCAGTACTTC.

J is TRBJ2-1 and V is TRBV13; 11 bases map to TRBD2. Germline assignment: CDR1 PRHDT and CDR2 FYEKMQ (reference sequence). This CDR3 has 15 residues. The trim removed 5 bases at V and 2 bases at J, leaving 2 bases unmatched. This CDR3 is CASSLSGRAYNEQFF. CDR3 DNA sequence: TGTGCCAGCAGCCTTAGCGGGAGGGCCTACAATGAGCAGTTCTTC.

The CDR3, as DNA: TGTGCCAGAAGCTTACTAGCGGACTACAATGAGCAGTTCTTC. This encodes CARSLLADYNEQFF. V usage is TRBV7-5 and J usage is TRBJ2-1; the table calls TRBD2, which could not be checked here. TRBV7-5 is noted as a pseudogene. CDR3 size: 14 residues.

The chain uses TRBV30 and TRBJ1-1, with a possible D match to TRBD1 (5 bases). Germline assignment: CDR1 GTSNPN and CDR2 SVGIG (reference sequence). There are 13 residues in the CDR3. With 0 bases removed from V and 7 bases from J, the gap between germline ends came to 12 bases. CDR3: CAWSVRGGVEAFF. DNA of the CDR3: TGTGCCTGGAGTGTACGGGGGGGGGTTGAAGCTTTCTTT.

The chain links TRBV9 to TRBJ1-2, with TRBD1 matching over 12 bases. Trimming at V came to 4 bases and at J to 8 bases, leaving 6 bases not matched to a gene. CDR1 SGDLS and CDR2 YYNGEE come from the germline V gene. This CDR3 region has 14 residues. CDR3 sequence: CASSSGQGAQGYTF. The CDR3 coding sequence is TGTGCCAGCAGCTCGGGACAGGGGGCGCAGGGCTACACCTTC. Variable domain in full (rest from reference TRBV9 and TRBJ1-2): DSGVTQTPKHLITATGQRVTLRCSPRSGDLSVYWYQQSLDQGLQFLIQYYNGEERAKGNILERFSAQQFPDLHSELNLSSLELGDSALYFCASSSGQGAQGYTFGSGTRLTVV.

The chain uses TRBV5-1 and TRBJ2-1; 10 positions agree with TRBD2. CDR3 length: 14 amino acids. The V gene's germline CDR1 is SGHRS and CDR2 YFSETQ. V dropped 7 bases and J dropped 7; count of bases not matched to a gene: 8. CDR3 in DNA: TGCGCCAGCTCGGACCCTAGCGGGAGTAATGAGCAGTTCTTC. It yields the protein CASSDPSGSNEQFF.

The chain is built from TRBV6-5 and TRBJ2-1, with 10 bases fitting TRBD2. V shed 5 bases and J 8 bases; nucleotides not matched to a gene: 9. The CDR3 has 15 residues. Germline CDR1 reads MNHEY; CDR2 reads SVGAGI. The CDR3 DNA reads TGTGCCAGCAGTAGAACCGGGACTAGCGATTATGAGCAGTTCTTC. This encodes CASSRTGTSDYEQFF.

The chain carries TRBV29-1 and TRBJ2-5; 10 bases are a match to TRBD2. CDR3 length: 14 amino acids. Germline lookup yields CDR1 SQVTM and CDR2 ANQGSEA. After removal of 8 bases from V and 4 bases from J, the junction contained 10 bases not matched to a gene. The CDR3 DNA sequence: TGCAGCTTCGTAGCGGGAGGTTCAAGAGAGACCCAGTACTTC. It translates to CSFVAGGSRETQYF.

The rearrangement links TRBV11-2 to TRBJ1-2; D is unclear. This CDR3 comprises 12 residues. The V and J ends lost 1 base and 5 bases respectively, with 5 bases between them. Germline lookup yields CDR1 SGHAT and CDR2 FQNNGV. The chain's CDR3 is CASSLGAYGYTF. CDR3 bases: TGTGCCAGCAGCTTAGGAGCTTATGGCTACACCTTC.

The chain employs TRBV29-1 and TRBJ2-7, with D unresolved. The CDR3 loop spans 11 amino acids. The germline V gene encodes CDR1 SQVTM and CDR2 ANQGSEA. Trimming pared 7 bases from V and 2 bases from J, leaving 9 bases between. This CDR3 is CSAQYTYEQYF. Written as DNA, the CDR3 is TGCAGCGCCCAATACACCTACGAGCAGTACTTC.

The chain's CDR3 is CASSMTGFHEAFF. CDR3 coding DNA: TGTGCCAGTAGTATGACAGGGTTCCATGAAGCTTTCTTT. V usage is TRBV19 and J usage is TRBJ1-1; 7 bases fit TRBD1. V shed 3 bases and J 7 bases; nucleotides not matched to a gene: 5. The germline gives CDR1 LNHDA, CDR2 SQIVND (reference sequence). This CDR3 contains 13 residues.

This sequence joins TRBV5-1 and TRBJ1-2; 8 bases are a match to TRBD1. V was pared by 3 bases and J by 2 bases, with 9 bases of the junction left unmatched. The CDR3 totals 16 residues. Germline V CDR1 and CDR2: SGHRS, YFSETQ. CDR3 amino acids: CASSSGQALPNYGYTF. The CDR3 bases are TGCGCCAGCAGCTCGGGACAGGCCCTGCCCAACTATGGCTACACCTTC.

This chain uses TRBV4-3 with TRBJ2-1; tentatively, D is TRBD2 (5 bases). CDR3 length: 13 amino acids. Germline V gene data show CDR1 as LGHNA and CDR2 as YSLEER. Trimming removed 0 bases from V and 8 bases from J, with 8 bases in between. For the CDR3, the DNA is TGCGCCAGCAGCCAAGAATCCGGGGATGAGCAGTTCTTC. This gives the protein CASSQESGDEQFF.

The chain joins TRBV29-1 to TRBJ2-3; 7 bases align to TRBD2. Germline V gene data show CDR1 as SQVTM and CDR2 as ANQGSEA. The CDR3 sequence is 14 residues long. Unmatched junction bases numbered 7, after V lost 5 bases and J lost 2 bases. CDR3 sequence reads: CSVLPSGTTDTQYF. The CDR3 DNA is TGCAGCGTTCTACCCAGCGGGACCACAGATACGCAGTATTTT.

This chain links TRBV5-8 with TRBJ2-5, with TRBD1 matching over 7 bases. Trimming at V came to 0 bases and at J to 1 base, leaving 3 bases not matched to a gene. Germline V gene lookup returns CDR1 SGHTS and CDR2 YDEGEE. CDR3 length equals 15 residues. DNA of the CDR3: TGTGCCAGCAGCTTGGGTGACAGGGCCCAAGAGACCCAGTACTTC. Translated: CASSLGDRAQETQYF.

Here the CDR3 DNA reads TGTGCCAGCAGCCGGGCGGGAGACCCCTCCTACGAGCAGTACGTC. Translation gives CASSRAGDPSYEQYV. The gene calls are TRBV14 and TRBJ2-7, with 7 bases fitting TRBD2. Germline V gene lookup returns CDR1 SGHDN and CDR2 FVKESK. V dropped 4 bases and J dropped 0; count of bases not matched to a gene: 6. CDR3 size: 15 residues.

The chain joins TRBV10-2 to TRBJ2-2; tentatively, D is TRBD2 (6 bases). This CDR3 contains 14 residues. V dropped 7 bases and J dropped 6 bases, with 15 bases sitting between them. Germline V gene lookup returns CDR1 WSHSY and CDR2 SAAADI. CDR3 nucleotides: TGCGCCAGCACTCCCGGCAGGGAGGCCGGGGAGCTGTTTTTT. Translated, it gives CASTPGREAGELFF.

DNA of the CDR3: TGCGCCAGCAGCTTGGACAGGGGGACAGGGAGGACTGAAGCTTTCTTT. This sequence encodes CASSLDRGTGRTEAFF. The J gene is TRBJ1-1, the V gene TRBV5-1; 9 bases match TRBD1. CDR3 length: 16 amino acids. Germline-derived CDR1 and CDR2 are SGHRS and YFSETQ. V trimming: 0 bases; J trimming: 5 bases; junction bases outside the gene matches: 8.